This T cell receptor beta chain was captured in a study of T cell clonotyping in hematopoietic cell transplantation. Findings of the study overall: Higher Inverse Simpson Index values in graft donor and pretransplant recipient predicted broader posttransplant TCR diversity. CD4 and CD8 repertoire contributions could not be separated without sorting.

From germline, CDR1 is SGHTA and CDR2 FQGTGA. This CDR3 is built from 14 residues. Trimming shortened V by 3 bases and J by 2 bases, and 7 bases separated the two germline ends. In regard to this clone: Antigen specificity is unknown.

Some clones are missing from TCRdb's copy, which holds only in-frame ones; the method was immunoSEQ multiplex PCR. Among 30,000 or so clones listed, roughly nine tenths were seen once. Samples: about 28 days before transplant, then days 30, 100 and 180 after. The clonotype was recovered from a female patient aged 45-60 years who had an allogeneic stem cell transplant from a related donor, so the T cells may come from the graft donor. Some clones in this sample may be carry-over from other donors' samples. The specimen was PBMCs, collected 100 days after allogeneic stem cell transplant. V gene TRBV7-3 combines with J gene TRBJ2-2; D is uncertain. CDR3 bases: TGTGCCAGCAGCTTCCGCCGCAACACCGGGGAGCTGTTTTTT. The encoded protein is CASSFRRNTGELFF.